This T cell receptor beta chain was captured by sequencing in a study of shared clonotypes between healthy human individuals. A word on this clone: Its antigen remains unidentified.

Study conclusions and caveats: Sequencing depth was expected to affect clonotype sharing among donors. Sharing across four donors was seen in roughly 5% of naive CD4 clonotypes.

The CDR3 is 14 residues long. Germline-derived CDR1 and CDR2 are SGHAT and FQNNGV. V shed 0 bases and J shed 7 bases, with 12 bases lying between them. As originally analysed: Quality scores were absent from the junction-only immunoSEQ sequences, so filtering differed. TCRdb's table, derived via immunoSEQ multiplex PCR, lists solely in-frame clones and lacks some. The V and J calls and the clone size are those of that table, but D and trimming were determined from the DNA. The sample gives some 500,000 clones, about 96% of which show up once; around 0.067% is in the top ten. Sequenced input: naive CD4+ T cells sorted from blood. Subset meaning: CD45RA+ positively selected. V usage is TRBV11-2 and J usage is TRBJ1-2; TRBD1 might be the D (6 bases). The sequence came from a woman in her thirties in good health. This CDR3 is CASSLEIRGAGYTF. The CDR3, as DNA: TGTGCCAGCAGCTTAGAAATTAGGGGGGCTGGCTACACCTTC.